This TCR beta chain was profiled in a study of blood T cell repertoires in COVID-19. In the authors' workflow: Amplification of reference gene primers was used by the study to estimate nucleated cell counts. Produced via immunoSEQ multiplex PCR; TCRdb's table is partial and in-frame only. That table gives V, J and clone size, and the DNA gave D and trimming. The data show 65,000 to 90,000 clones, with 87% seen just once and roughly 10% held by the top ten. Trimming removed 0 bases at V and 12 bases at J, with 6 bases between. There are 12 residues in the CDR3. Germline lookup yields CDR1 MNHEY and CDR2 SMNVEV (reference sequence).

The specimen sequenced was peripheral blood. The TCR was taken from a woman aged 18-29 years with acute or convalescent COVID-19. This chain uses TRBV27 with TRBJ1-6, with no clear D. CDR3 in DNA: TGTGCCAGCAGTTTATCCGGTGGACCCCTCCACTTT. Its translation: CASSLSGGPLHF.